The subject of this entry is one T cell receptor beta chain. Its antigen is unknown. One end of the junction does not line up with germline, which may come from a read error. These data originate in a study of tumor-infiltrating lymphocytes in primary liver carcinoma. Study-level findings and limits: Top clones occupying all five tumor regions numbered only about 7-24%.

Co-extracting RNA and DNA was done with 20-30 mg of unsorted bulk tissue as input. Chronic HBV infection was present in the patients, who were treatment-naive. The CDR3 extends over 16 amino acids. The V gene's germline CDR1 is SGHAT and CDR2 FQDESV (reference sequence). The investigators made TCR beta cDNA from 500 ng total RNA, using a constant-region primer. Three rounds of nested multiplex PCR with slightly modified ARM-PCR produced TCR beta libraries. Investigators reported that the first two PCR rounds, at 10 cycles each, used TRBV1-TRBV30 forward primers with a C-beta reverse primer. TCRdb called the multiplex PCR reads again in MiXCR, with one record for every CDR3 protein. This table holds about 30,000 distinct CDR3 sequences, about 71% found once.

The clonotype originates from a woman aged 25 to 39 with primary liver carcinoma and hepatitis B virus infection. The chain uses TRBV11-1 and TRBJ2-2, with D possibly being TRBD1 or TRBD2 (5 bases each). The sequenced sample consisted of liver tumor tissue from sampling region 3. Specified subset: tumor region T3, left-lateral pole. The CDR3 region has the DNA TGTGCCAGCGGCTTAGTGGGGGATACGAACACCGGGGAGCTGGTTTTT. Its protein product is CASGLVGDTNTGELVF.